This T cell receptor beta chain was captured by sequencing in a study of a mutant IDH1 vaccine in newly diagnosed glioma. Across the whole study: Patients began vaccination 4-6 weeks after radiotherapy alone, or with temozolomide cycles. Standard pretreatment was either radiotherapy, temozolomide, or, for most, radiochemotherapy with temozolomide.

Libraries were prepared by immunoSEQ multiplex PCR; TCRdb keeps only in-frame clonotypes and omits some of them. The table records around 84,000 clones, about 81% of them present only once. For this clone: Its antigen is as yet unknown.

Germline-derived CDR1 and CDR2 are MNHEY and SMNVEV (reference sequence). V gave up 5 bases and J gave up 2 bases, with 9 bases separating them. The CDR3 is made up of 14 amino acids. The time point was: week 47, end of study. Doses of 300 ug of mutant IDH1 20-mer peptide were given with topical imiquimod. Findings of the study overall: Shifts in the top peripheral T cell clonotypes seemed unrelated to pseudoprogression.

The V call is TRBV27, the J call TRBJ2-2; D uncertain. The specimen comprised PBMCs, sampled from a glioma patient whose treatment included an IDH1 peptide vaccine. The clonotype originates from a man in his forties with glioma. The CDR3 DNA sequence: TGTGCCAGCAGTGTCCCGCCTAACACCGGGGAGCTGTTTTTT. This translates into CASSVPPNTGELFF.